This T cell receptor beta chain was sequenced during a study of cytomegalovirus exposure and HLA in healthy donors. PCR primers comprised 60 Vbeta and 13 Jbeta primers. Data came from immunoSEQ multiplex PCR; TCRdb stores just in-frame clones and leaves some out. The repertoire includes about 160,000 clones, over 60% of them detected once, and about an eighth sits in the top ten. Study-level results: The study flagged some 170 TCR beta chains as cytomegalovirus-associated. A reported reduction in N-insertions relative to the 666-donor mean was seen in an Asian-associated ancestry cluster in a later analysis.

This clone was counted once. Its cognate antigen is unknown. The germline V gene encodes CDR1 MDHEN and CDR2 SYDVKM. The ends were cut back, 6 bases at V and 5 bases at J, with 13 bases in the middle. This CDR3 spans 13 amino acids. The receptor's source is a man in his forties or fifties in good health and CMV-seropositive. The sequenced sample consisted of PBMCs. J is TRBJ1-2 and V is TRBV28; D ambiguous. The CDR3 spells CASRSGVYYGYTF. The CDR3 DNA sequence: TGTGCCAGCAGATCCGGGGTCTATTATGGCTACACCTTC.